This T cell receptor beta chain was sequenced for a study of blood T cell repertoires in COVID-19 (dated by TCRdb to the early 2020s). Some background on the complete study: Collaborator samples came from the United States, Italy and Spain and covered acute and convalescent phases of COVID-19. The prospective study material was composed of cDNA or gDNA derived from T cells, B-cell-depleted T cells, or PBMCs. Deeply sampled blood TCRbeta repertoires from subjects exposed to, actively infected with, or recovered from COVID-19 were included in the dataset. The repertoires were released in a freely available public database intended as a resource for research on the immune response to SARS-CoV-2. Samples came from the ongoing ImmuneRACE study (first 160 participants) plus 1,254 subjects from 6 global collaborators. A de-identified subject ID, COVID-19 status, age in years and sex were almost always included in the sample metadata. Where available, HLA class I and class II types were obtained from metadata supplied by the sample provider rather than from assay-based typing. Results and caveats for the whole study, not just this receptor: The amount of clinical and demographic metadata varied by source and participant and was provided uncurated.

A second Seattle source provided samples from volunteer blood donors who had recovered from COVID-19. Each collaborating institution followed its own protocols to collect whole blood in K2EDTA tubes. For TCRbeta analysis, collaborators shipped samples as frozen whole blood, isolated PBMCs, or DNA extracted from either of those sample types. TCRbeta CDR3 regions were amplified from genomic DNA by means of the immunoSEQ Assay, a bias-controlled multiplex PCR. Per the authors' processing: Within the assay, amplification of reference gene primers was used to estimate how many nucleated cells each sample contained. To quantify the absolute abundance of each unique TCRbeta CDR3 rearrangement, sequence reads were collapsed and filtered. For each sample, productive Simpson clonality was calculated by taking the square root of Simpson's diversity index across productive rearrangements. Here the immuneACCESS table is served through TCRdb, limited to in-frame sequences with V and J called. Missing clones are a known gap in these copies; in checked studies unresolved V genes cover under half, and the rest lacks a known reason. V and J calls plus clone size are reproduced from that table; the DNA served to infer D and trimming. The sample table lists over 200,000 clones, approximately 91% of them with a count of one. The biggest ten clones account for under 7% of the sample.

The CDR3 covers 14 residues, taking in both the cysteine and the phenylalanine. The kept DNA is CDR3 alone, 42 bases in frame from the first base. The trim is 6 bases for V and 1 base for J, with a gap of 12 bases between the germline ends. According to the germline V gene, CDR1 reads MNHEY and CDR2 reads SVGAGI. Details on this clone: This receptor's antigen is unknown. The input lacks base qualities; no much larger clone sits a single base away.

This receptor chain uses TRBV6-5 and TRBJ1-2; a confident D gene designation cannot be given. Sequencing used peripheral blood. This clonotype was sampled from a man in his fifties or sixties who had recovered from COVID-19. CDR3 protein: CASSPRRDNYGYTF. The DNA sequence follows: TGTGCCAGCAGCCCGCGGAGGGATAACTATGGCTACACCTTC.